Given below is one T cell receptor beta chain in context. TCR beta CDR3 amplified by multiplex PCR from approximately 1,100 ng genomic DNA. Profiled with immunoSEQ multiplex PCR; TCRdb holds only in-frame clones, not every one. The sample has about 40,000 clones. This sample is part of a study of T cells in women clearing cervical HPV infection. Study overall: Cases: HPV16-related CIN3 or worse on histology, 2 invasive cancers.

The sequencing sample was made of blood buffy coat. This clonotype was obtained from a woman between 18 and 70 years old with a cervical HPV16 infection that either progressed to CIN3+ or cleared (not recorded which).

CDR3 region: CASSQSGTGGYGYTF. CDR3 DNA (partial): TGTGCCAGCAGCCAGTCAGGGACAGGCGGCTATGGC. The V gene is TRBV7-2, the J gene TRBJ1-2, with 8 bases lining up with TRBD1. The read comes to an end 3 residues before the CDR3 does, leaving the germline J gene to fill in the end. Germline-derived CDR1 and CDR2 are SGHTA and FQGNSA. The CDR3 contains 15 residues. V dropped 5 bases and J dropped 4; count of bases not matched to a gene: 9.